The clone carrying this TCR beta chain was observed at least ten times. The authors prepared the TCRbeta library with unique molecular identifiers. TCRdb reanalysed the PCR reads using MiXCR and keeps one entry per CDR3 protein. The sample contains around 87,000 distinct CDR3 sequences, roughly 8% of which appear only once. The data originate from a study of T-cell reconstitution after alpha-beta-depleted transplantation in children. The V gene's germline CDR1 is ENHRY and CDR2 SYGVKD. This CDR3 has 14 amino acids. Trimming took 4 bases from V and 7 from J, leaving 13 bases between them. The chain is built from TRBV10-3 and TRBJ2-2; maybe TRBD2 (6 bases). The source was PBMCs from the stem cell graft donor, collected from the stem cell graft. The sequence was obtained from a human donor who donated a stem cell graft to a child with congenital amegakaryocytic thrombocytopenia. The DNA of the CDR3 is TGTGCCATCAGTGCTGATCCGGAGGGCGGGGAGCTGTTTTTT. This gives the protein CAISADPEGGELFF.